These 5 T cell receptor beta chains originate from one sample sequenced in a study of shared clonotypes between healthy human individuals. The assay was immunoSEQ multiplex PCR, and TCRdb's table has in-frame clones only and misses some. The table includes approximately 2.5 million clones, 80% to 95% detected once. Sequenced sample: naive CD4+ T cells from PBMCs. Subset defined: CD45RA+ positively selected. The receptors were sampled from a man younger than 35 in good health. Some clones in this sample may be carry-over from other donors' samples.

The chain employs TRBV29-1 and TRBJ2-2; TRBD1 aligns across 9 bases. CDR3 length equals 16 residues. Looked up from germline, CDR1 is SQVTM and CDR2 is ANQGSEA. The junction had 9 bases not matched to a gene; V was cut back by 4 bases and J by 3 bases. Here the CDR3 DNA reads TGCAGCGTTGGGCTCGGACAGGGGTTGGACACCGGGGAGCTGTTTTTT. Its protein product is CSVGLGQGLDTGELFF.

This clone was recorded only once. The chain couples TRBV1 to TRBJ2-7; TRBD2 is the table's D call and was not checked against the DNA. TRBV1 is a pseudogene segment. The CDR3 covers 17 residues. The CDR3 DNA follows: TGCACCAGCAGCCCCCCGCCCGGGACTAGCGGCTCCTACGAGCAGTACTTC. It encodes CTSSPPPGTSGSYEQYF.

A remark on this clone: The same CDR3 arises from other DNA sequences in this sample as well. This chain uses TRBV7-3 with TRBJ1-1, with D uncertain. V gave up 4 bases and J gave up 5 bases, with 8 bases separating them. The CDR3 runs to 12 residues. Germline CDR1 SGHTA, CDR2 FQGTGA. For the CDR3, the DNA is TGTGCCAGCAGCTCCTCCGGGACTGAAGCTTTCTTT. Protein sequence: CASSSSGTEAFF.

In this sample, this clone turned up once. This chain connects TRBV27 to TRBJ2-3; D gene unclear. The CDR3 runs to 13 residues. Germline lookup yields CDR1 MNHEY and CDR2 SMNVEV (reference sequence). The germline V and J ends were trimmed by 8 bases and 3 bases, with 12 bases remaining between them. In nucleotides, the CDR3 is TGTGCCAGCGCAGGCCTTTTTACAGATACGCAGTATTTT. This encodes CASAGLFTDTQYF.

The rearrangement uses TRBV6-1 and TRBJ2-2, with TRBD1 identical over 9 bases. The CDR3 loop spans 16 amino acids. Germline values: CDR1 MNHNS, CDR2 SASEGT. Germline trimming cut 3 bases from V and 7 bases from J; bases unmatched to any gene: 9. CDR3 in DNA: TGTGCCAGCAGTGATGGACAGGGGAGGTTAGGCGGGGAGCTGTTTTTT. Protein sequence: CASSDGQGRLGGELFF.